This TCR beta chain stems from a study of blood T cell repertoires in COVID-19. About the study: Samples taken during acute and convalescent COVID-19 were collected in the United States, Italy and Spain. Sources were T cells, B-cell-depleted T cells, or PBMCs; the material itself was cDNA or gDNA.

How the authors handled the data: Cell counts per sample came from amplifying reference gene primers. The data were produced by immunoSEQ multiplex PCR, yet TCRdb's version contains in-frame clones alone and is incomplete. That table is the source of V, J and clone size, and D and trimming were worked out from the DNA. This table has approximately 290,000 clones, roughly 90% appearing once. The germline V gene has CDR1 SGHRS and CDR2 YFSETQ. V dropped 4 bases and J dropped 2; count of bases not matched to a gene: 16. This CDR3 has 18 amino acids. The sequence came from a man aged 30 to 39 with acute or convalescent COVID-19. V is TRBV5-1 and J is TRBJ2-3, with 7 positions matching TRBD2. Sequenced input: peripheral blood. The CDR3 is CASSLEGSAGVITDTQYF. The DNA of the CDR3 is TGCGCCAGCAGCCTGGAGGGTAGTGCGGGAGTAATCACAGATACGCAGTATTTT.